This entry lists 22 T cell receptor beta chains sequenced from one sample in a study of cytomegalovirus exposure and HLA in healthy donors. Profiling relied on immunoSEQ multiplex PCR, and the TCRdb table lists in-frame clones only, not all of them. This sample has 60,000 to 85,000 clones, with 94% found just once. Sequenced sample: PBMCs. These receptor sequences come from a young man in good health and CMV-seropositive.

This clone has only one observation. The chain couples TRBV5-4 to TRBJ2-1; 10 positions agree with TRBD2. CDR1 and CDR2 (germline): SGHNT, YYREEE (reference sequence). J gave up 5 bases and V 4 bases, and 6 bases lay outside the gene matches. This CDR3 comprises 15 residues. The CDR3 DNA reads as TGTGCCAGCAGCCGGACTAGCGGAGCCAACAATGAGCAGTTCTTC. Translating gives CASSRTSGANNEQFF.

This clone was detected only once. The J gene is TRBJ1-1, the V gene TRBV7-9, with 11 bases identical to TRBD1. V was clipped by 5 bases and J by 5 bases; unmatched bases: 7. The V gene's germline CDR1 is SEHNR and CDR2 FQNEAQ (reference sequence). The CDR3 covers 15 residues. CDR3 sequence reads: CASSKDRGRGTEAFF. Here the CDR3 DNA reads TGTGCCAGCAGCAAGGACAGGGGGCGGGGAACTGAAGCTTTCTTT. Based on the CDR3 plus reference TRBV7-9 and TRBJ1-1, the full variable domain is DTGVSQNPRHKITKRGQNVTFRCDPISEHNRLYWYRQTLGQGPEFLTYFQNEAQLEKSRLLSDRFSAERPKGSFSTLEIQRTEQGDSAMYLCASSKDRGRGTEAFFGQGTRLTVV.

CDR3 DNA: TGTGCCAGCTCACCAGGACAAACTGGAAACACCATATATTTT. The encoded protein is CASSPGQTGNTIYF. The V call is TRBV18, the J call TRBJ1-3; D may be TRBD1 (5 bases). The V end lost 2 bases, the J end lost 2 bases, and 7 bases lay between the germline ends. This CDR3 comprises 14 residues. Per the germline V gene, CDR1 is KGHSH and CDR2 is LQKENI. Full variable domain (missing parts from reference TRBV18 and TRBJ1-3): NAGVMQNPRHLVRRRGQEARLRCSPMKGHSHVYWYRQLPEEGLKFMVYLQKENIIDESGMPKERFSAEFPKEGPSILRIQQVVRGDSAAYFCASSPGQTGNTIYFGEGSWLTVV.

This clone was found many times. The chain has TRBV25-1 and TRBJ2-1, with 9 bases fitting TRBD2. Germline loops: CDR1 MGHDK, CDR2 SYGVNS. Trimming cost V 8 bases and J 6 bases; bases outside gene matches: 20. This CDR3 region has 18 residues. DNA for the CDR3: TGTGCCAGCGGAGGGATTACCCGAACCGGGACTAGCTCCAATGAGCAGTTCTTC. Its protein is CASGGITRTGTSSNEQFF.

The V and J genes are TRBV7-9 and TRBJ2-1, with 11 bases fitting TRBD1. The CDR3 runs 16 residues. The V gene's germline CDR1 is SEHNR and CDR2 FQNEAQ (reference sequence). With 6 bases clipped from V and 9 bases from J, the junction kept 13 bases outside the gene matches. DNA for the CDR3: TGTGCCAGCAGACCTTCCCGGGACAGGGGGTTGATTGAGCAGTTCTTC. It codes for CASRPSRDRGLIEQFF.

J is TRBJ2-1 and V is TRBV11-2; 9 positions match TRBD2. Looked up from germline, CDR1 is SGHAT and CDR2 is FQNNGV. The CDR3 runs to 15 residues. V lost 2 bases and J lost 10; bases outside the gene matches: 9. The CDR3 region is CASSLLLAGREEQFF. The CDR3 DNA reads as TGTGCCAGCAGCTTATTGCTAGCGGGGAGGGAGGAGCAGTTCTTC.

The rearrangement uses TRBV7-9 and TRBJ1-1; TRBD1 is a possible D gene (6 bases). This CDR3 region has 11 residues. Germline V gene sequence: CDR1 SEHNR, CDR2 FQNEAQ (reference sequence). Trimming removed 6 bases from V and 8 bases from J, with 10 bases in between. The CDR3 loop reads CASREQGEAFF. CDR3 coding DNA: TGTGCCAGCAGGGAACAGGGAGAAGCTTTCTTT.

This rearrangement joins TRBV14 to TRBJ2-1, with D perhaps matching TRBD2 (5 bases). The CDR3 covers 15 residues. Germline loops: CDR1 SGHDN, CDR2 FVKESK. Trimming removed 0 bases from V and 7 bases from J, with 13 bases in between. CDR3 sequence (DNA): TGTGCCAGCAGCCAAGATGTTAATGGCGGGAATGAGCAGTTCTTC. This encodes CASSQDVNGGNEQFF.

To note about this clone: The sample holds other DNA sequences that translate to the same CDR3. V and J are TRBV5-1 and TRBJ2-7, with 9 bases matching TRBD2. Germline loops: CDR1 SGHRS, CDR2 YFSETQ. The ends lost 0 bases at V and 2 bases at J; junction bases unmatched: 0. The CDR3 totals 14 residues. CDR3 coding DNA: TGCGCCAGCAGCTTGGCTAGCGGGGCCTACGAGCAGTACTTC. It specifies CASSLASGAYEQYF.

The CDR3 region has the DNA TGTGCCAGCTCCGCTAGCGGGAACTACAATGAGCAGTTCTTC. This sequence encodes CASSASGNYNEQFF. This rearrangement joins TRBV18 to TRBJ2-1, with 9 positions matching TRBD2. With 6 bases clipped from V and 3 bases from J, the junction kept 3 bases outside the gene matches. Germline CDR1 reads KGHSH; CDR2 reads LQKENI. The CDR3 covers 14 residues. Drawing the rest from reference TRBV18 and TRBJ2-1, the complete variable domain is NAGVMQNPRHLVRRRGQEARLRCSPMKGHSHVYWYRQLPEEGLKFMVYLQKENIIDESGMPKERFSAEFPKEGPSILRIQQVVRGDSAAYFCASSASGNYNEQFFGPGTRLTVL.

The CDR3 coding sequence is TGCGCCAGCAGCACGGGACTAGCGGGGAGCTCAGGTGAGCAGTTCTTC. The encoded protein is CASSTGLAGSSGEQFF. The chain recombines TRBV5-1 with TRBJ2-1; TRBD2 matches 13 bases. Germline V gene data show CDR1 as SGHRS and CDR2 as YFSETQ. Unmatched junction bases numbered 10, after V lost 4 bases and J lost 9 bases. CDR3 length: 16 residues. Full variable domain (outside the CDR3, taken from reference TRBV5-1 and TRBJ2-1): KAGVTQTPRYLIKTRGQQVTLSCSPISGHRSVSWYQQTPGQGLQFLFEYFSETQRNKGNFPGRFSGRQFSNSRSEMNVSTLELGDSALYLCASSTGLAGSSGEQFFGPGTRLTVL.

In this sample, this clone turned up once. This sample includes further DNA sequences coding for the same CDR3. This chain connects TRBV10-3 to TRBJ2-1; 11 bases agree with TRBD2. This CDR3 has 14 residues. The V segment lost 6 bases and the J segment 5 bases; nucleotides outside the gene matches: 3. In germline, CDR1 is ENHRY, CDR2 SYGVKD. As DNA, the CDR3 is TGTGCCATCAGACCGGGACTAGCGGACAATGAGCAGTTCTTC. It encodes CAIRPGLADNEQFF.

The chain uses TRBV14 and TRBJ2-1; no firm D call. V was cut by 4 bases and J by 8 bases, with 9 bases left in between. Germline-derived CDR1 and CDR2 are SGHDN and FVKESK. The CDR3 sequence is 12 residues long. CDR3 residues: CASSPSWHEQFF. The CDR3 DNA follows: TGTGCCAGCAGCCCCTCCTGGCATGAGCAGTTCTTC.

J is TRBJ2-7 and V is TRBV6-6; 8 bases agree with TRBD1. Trimming at V came to 4 bases and at J to 5 bases, leaving 4 bases not matched to a gene. The CDR3 is 13 residues long. Germline V lookup: CDR1 MNHNY, CDR2 SVGAGI (reference sequence). The CDR3 DNA is TGTGCCAGCAGTTGGACAGGGACCGACGAGCAGTACTTC. Its translation: CASSWTGTDEQYF.

V is TRBV7-2 and J is TRBJ2-5, with TRBD2 identical over 8 bases. The CDR3 contains 14 residues. V gave up 2 bases and J gave up 4 bases; unmatched junction bases: 3. Germline CDR1 and CDR2: SGHTA and FQGNSA. Here the CDR3 reads CASSLQRELETQYF. CDR3 DNA sequence: TGTGCCAGCAGCTTACAGCGGGAGCTAGAGACCCAGTACTTC. Based on the CDR3 plus reference TRBV7-2 and TRBJ2-5, the full variable domain is GAGVSQSPSNKVTEKGKDVELRCDPISGHTALYWYRQSLGQGLEFLIYFQGNSAPDKSGLPSDRFSAERTGGSVSTLTIQRTQQEDSAVYLCASSLQRELETQYFGPGTRLLVL.

The rearrangement links TRBV5-8 to TRBJ1-5, with D possibly being TRBD1 (6 bases). The V end was cut by 2 bases, the J end by 9 bases, with 15 bases between. This CDR3 has 14 residues. Germline values: CDR1 SGHTS, CDR2 YDEGEE. In DNA form, the CDR3 reads TGTGCCAGCAGCTTACGGGGGGCTTTTCTGCCCCAGCATTTT. It encodes CASSLRGAFLPQHF.

The rearrangement joins TRBV13 to TRBJ2-3; 10 bases map to TRBD2. The CDR3 sequence is 16 residues long. Germline V gene lookup returns CDR1 PRHDT and CDR2 FYEKMQ (reference sequence). The V gene end was trimmed by 5 bases and the J gene end by 3 bases; junction bases not matched to a gene: 8. The CDR3 loop reads CASSLSGRAETDTQYF. The CDR3 DNA follows: TGTGCCAGCAGCCTGAGCGGGAGGGCCGAGACAGATACGCAGTATTTT.

The chain links TRBV2 to TRBJ2-7; D might be TRBD2 (5 bases). The CDR3 contains 13 residues. V was trimmed by 4 bases and J by 2 bases, leaving 9 bases between them. Germline V CDR1 and CDR2: SNHLY, FYNNEI. CDR3 sequence: CASSGTGTYEQYF. CDR3 bases: TGTGCCAGCAGTGGGACTGGAACCTACGAGCAGTACTTC.

This clone was observed once. This chain connects TRBV10-1 to TRBJ2-7; D unresolved. This CDR3 is built from 15 residues. V was shortened by 0 bases and J by 7 bases, with 16 bases between the two germline ends. CDR1 WNHNN and CDR2 SYGVQD come from the germline V gene (reference sequence). CDR3 residues: CASSESSAPLEEQYF. DNA of the CDR3: TGCGCCAGCAGTGAGTCGAGCGCCCCCTTGGAAGAGCAGTACTTC.

The chain joins TRBV6-6 to TRBJ2-2, with 8 nucleotides matching TRBD2. Looked up from germline, CDR1 is MNHNY and CDR2 is SVGAGI (reference sequence). This CDR3 spans 15 amino acids. J lost 4 bases, V lost 7 bases, and 8 bases had no gene match. Here the CDR3 reads CASKAGLAATGELFF. The CDR3 nucleotides read TGTGCCAGCAAAGCCGGACTAGCTGCCACCGGGGAGCTGTTTTTT.

The chain's CDR3 is CASSSTSGPYNEQFF. CDR3 bases: TGCGCCAGCAGCTCTACTAGCGGACCTTACAATGAGCAGTTCTTC. This chain uses TRBV5-1 with TRBJ2-1, with TRBD2 identical over 8 bases. The trim removed 3 bases at V and 4 bases at J, leaving 6 bases unmatched. Germline-derived CDR1 and CDR2 are SGHRS and YFSETQ. The CDR3 has 15 residues.

The J gene is TRBJ2-7, the V gene TRBV11-2, with 13 bases identical to TRBD2. The CDR3 totals 15 residues. The junction had 4 bases not matched to a gene; V was cut back by 6 bases and J by 2 bases. Per the germline V gene, CDR1 is SGHAT and CDR2 is FQNNGV. Here the CDR3 DNA reads TGTGCCAGCAGTCTTGGACTAGCGGGAGCCTACGAGCAGTACTTC. Its protein product is CASSLGLAGAYEQYF. Filled out from reference TRBV11-2 and TRBJ2-7, the complete variable domain reads EAGVAQSPRYKIIEKRQSVAFWCNPISGHATLYWYQQILGQGPKLLIQFQNNGVVDDSQLPKDRFSAERLKGVDSTLKIQPAKLEDSAVYLCASSLGLAGAYEQYFGPGTRLTVT.